The clone carrying this T cell receptor (beta chain) was detected many times. Unique molecular identifiers were built into the TCRbeta library. TCRdb called the PCR reads again in MiXCR, with one record for every CDR3 protein. The sample holds more than 200,000 distinct CDR3 sequences, 25% seen once. This specimen comes from a study of T-cell reconstitution after alpha-beta-depleted transplantation in children. The TCR originated in a girl aged 2-10 years with Fanconi anemia, due to receive a stem cell transplant. The source material was PBMCs, sampled before TCRalphabeta/CD19-depleted stem cell transplant.

This CDR3 is CASRITQPGELFF. CDR3 bases: TGTGCCAGCAGGATCACCCAGCCCGGGGAGCTGTTTTTT. V gene TRBV6-5 combines with J gene TRBJ2-2; D gene unclear. The ends were cut back, 6 bases at V and 6 bases at J, with 11 bases in the middle. Germline assignment: CDR1 MNHEY and CDR2 SVGAGI. The CDR3 contains 13 residues.